Each of the 21 T cell receptor beta chains below was sequenced from the same sample in a study of CD8+ T cells in alopecia areata. RNA was isolated and reverse transcribed to cDNA, the sequencing template. Some clones are missing from TCRdb's copy, which holds only in-frame ones; the method was immunoSEQ multiplex PCR. The top ten clones hold over 4% of a sample with around 190,000 clones, approximately 60% of them seen once. The sample comprised CD8+ T cells sorted from blood. The receptors shown here come from a human donor in good health.

The sample holds a few counts of this clone. The gene calls are TRBV19 and TRBJ1-1; D call uncertain. The CDR3 sequence is 13 residues long. With 5 bases removed from V and 2 bases from J, the gap between germline ends came to 9 bases. CDR1 and CDR2 from the germline V gene are LNHDA and SQIVND (reference sequence). This CDR3 is CASSPQRNTEAFF. The CDR3 DNA sequence: TGTGCCAGTAGTCCACAGAGAAACACTGAAGCTTTCTTT.

The gene calls are TRBV5-5 and TRBJ2-1; a possible D gene is TRBD2 (6 bases). CDR3 length equals 14 residues. Germline-derived CDR1 and CDR2 are SGHKS and YYEKEE (reference sequence). Trimming took 4 bases from V and 4 from J, leaving 12 bases between them. CDR3 protein: CASSRDFSYNEQFF. DNA of the CDR3: TGTGCCAGCAGCCGGGACTTCAGTTACAATGAGCAGTTCTTC.

The CDR3: CATNLRGPGETQYF. Written as DNA, the CDR3 is TGTGCCACGAATCTAAGGGGGCCCGGAGAGACCCAGTACTTC. This sequence joins TRBV27 and TRBJ2-5; TRBD1 matches 7 bases. CDR3 length equals 14 residues. J lost 4 bases, V lost 10 bases, and 12 bases had no gene match. CDR1 and CDR2 from the germline V gene are MNHEY and SMNVEV (reference sequence).

J is TRBJ2-7 and V is TRBV2, with 8 bases lining up with TRBD1. Germline CDR1 reads SNHLY; CDR2 reads FYNNEI. The CDR3 covers 16 residues. The V and J ends lost 4 bases and 0 bases, in that order; junction bases with no gene match: 8. DNA for the CDR3: TGTGCCAGCAGTGGGGTGGACAGGGTAGGCTCCTACGAGCAGTACTTC. Residues: CASSGVDRVGSYEQYF.

This chain joins TRBV29-1 and TRBJ1-2; tentative D call: TRBD1 (5 bases). Germline V lookup: CDR1 SQVTM, CDR2 ANQGSEA. This CDR3 comprises 14 residues. V shed 2 bases and J shed 6 bases, with 16 bases lying between them. The CDR3 DNA sequence: TGCAGCGTTGAATCCCAGGGTGTAGCTGATGGCTACACCTTC. It encodes CSVESQGVADGYTF. The full variable domain, its missing parts supplied by reference TRBV29-1 and TRBJ1-2, is SAVISQKPSRDICQRGTSLTIQCQVDSQVTMMFWYRQQPGQSLTLIATANQGSEATYESGFVIDKFPISRPNLTFSTLTVSNMSPEDSSIYLCSVESQGVADGYTFGSGTRLTVV.

The chain joins TRBV29-1 to TRBJ2-7; 10 nucleotides agree with TRBD1. V lost 8 bases to trimming and J lost 4 bases; unmatched junction nucleotides: 8. Germline-derived CDR1 and CDR2 are SQVTM and ANQGSEA. The CDR3 contains 13 residues. CDR3 coding DNA: TGCAGCATCCAGGGACAGGGGAGGTACGAGCAGTACTTC. It encodes CSIQGQGRYEQYF.

The V gene is TRBV27, the J gene TRBJ1-1, with a possible D match to TRBD1 (6 bases). Looked up from germline, CDR1 is MNHEY and CDR2 is SMNVEV (reference sequence). Trimming left V 2 bases short and J 1 base short, with 11 bases between. This CDR3 is 15 amino acids long. CDR3 bases: TGTGCCAGCAGTTTAGGTGGGGGCAGGAACACTGAAGCTTTCTTT. Translated, it gives CASSLGGGRNTEAFF.

CDR3 sequence (DNA): TGTGCCAGCAAGGGACTAGGCACAGATACGCAGTATTTT. It yields the protein CASKGLGTDTQYF. This chain uses TRBV2 with TRBJ2-3; 8 nucleotides agree with TRBD2. Unmatched junction bases numbered 1, after V lost 7 bases and J lost 1 base. CDR1 and CDR2 (germline): SNHLY, FYNNEI. This CDR3 spans 13 amino acids.

In this sample, this clone turned up a few times. The gene calls are TRBV29-1 and TRBJ2-1; TRBD2 is a possible D gene (6 bases). The CDR3 extends over 12 amino acids. In germline, CDR1 is SQVTM, CDR2 ANQGSEA. Deletions cut 5 bases from V and 7 bases from J, with 12 bases between. Here the CDR3 reads CSVLPGENEQFF. The DNA for the CDR3 is TGCAGCGTTCTACCGGGGGAGAATGAGCAGTTCTTC.

This clone was detected a few times. This chain joins TRBV30 and TRBJ2-2; D not certain. From germline, CDR1 is GTSNPN and CDR2 SVGIG (reference sequence). The ends were cut back, 1 base at V and 9 bases at J, with 6 bases in the middle. This CDR3 is built from 11 residues. CDR3 amino acids: CAWSARRELFF. The CDR3 bases are TGTGCCTGGAGTGCCCGTCGGGAGCTGTTTTTT.

The V gene is TRBV12-5, the J gene TRBJ2-4; D possibly corresponds to TRBD1 (6 bases). This CDR3 is 12 amino acids long. Between the trimmed V and J ends, which lost 5 bases and 7 bases, there was a span of 9 bases. Germline CDR1 is LGHNT and CDR2 is FRNRAP. The CDR3, as DNA: TGTGCTAGTGGTGTTCAGGGGAACATTCAGTACTTC. Amino acids: CASGVQGNIQYF.

The J gene is TRBJ2-7, the V gene TRBV29-1; D is tentatively TRBD1 or TRBD2 (5 bases each). The CDR3 has 12 amino acids. The V gene's germline CDR1 is SQVTM and CDR2 ANQGSEA. With 7 bases removed from V and 4 bases from J, the gap between germline ends came to 14 bases. The CDR3 DNA is TGCAGCGCGAGAGGGGAAACTTACGAGCAGTACTTC. It specifies CSARGETYEQYF.

The CDR3 loop is CASSSGATRDEQFF. The CDR3 DNA sequence: TGTGCCAGTAGTTCAGGGGCGACAAGGGATGAGCAGTTCTTC. This chain uses TRBV19 with TRBJ2-1; D is possibly TRBD1 (6 bases). Germline lookup yields CDR1 LNHDA and CDR2 SQIVND (reference sequence). Trimming shortened V by 5 bases and J by 8 bases, and 16 bases separated the two germline ends. The CDR3 loop spans 14 amino acids.

The chain carries TRBV27 and TRBJ1-2; perhaps TRBD1 as D (5 bases). CDR1 and CDR2 (germline): MNHEY, SMNVEV (reference sequence). The CDR3 covers 12 residues. V shed 5 bases and J shed 5 bases, with 9 bases lying between them. CDR3 sequence: CASSPGRYGYTF. The CDR3 bases are TGTGCCAGCAGTCCAGGGAGATATGGCTACACCTTC.

The CDR3 DNA sequence: TGTGCCAGCAGTCCTCGACGGGATATGGCTGGCTACACCTTC. Translating gives CASSPRRDMAGYTF. V is TRBV7-6 and J is TRBJ1-2; D gene ambiguous. The CDR3 consists of 14 residues. Trimming cost V 6 bases and J 7 bases, with 18 bases left between them. Germline V gives CDR1 SGHVS, CDR2 FNYEAQ.

A note on this clone: Given the absence of the conserved phenylalanine or tryptophan at the CDR3 end, a read error is likely. No DNA is shown, since the ends of the CDR3 on it are uncertain; the CDR3 is the one TCRdb lists. The chain combines TRBV21-1 with TRBJ1-2. TRBV21-1 is reported as a pseudogene. Counting both end residues, the CDR3 totals 8 amino acids. The CDR3: CASSEPPV.

J is TRBJ1-5 and V is TRBV2; TRBD1 is a possible D gene (6 bases). This CDR3 spans 15 amino acids. Germline-derived CDR1 and CDR2 are SNHLY and FYNNEI. Between the trimmed V and J ends, which lost 6 bases and 2 bases, there was a span of 14 bases. CDR3 DNA sequence: TGTGCCAGCAGGGCCGGGGGCGCGGGCAATCAGCCCCAGCATTTT. It codes for CASRAGGAGNQPQHF.

The genes are TRBV5-1 and TRBJ1-4; 7 bases match TRBD1. This CDR3 spans 14 amino acids. J lost 8 bases, V lost 3 bases, and 7 bases had no gene match. Germline V gene data show CDR1 as SGHRS and CDR2 as YFSETQ. CDR3: CASSSRDSAEKLFF. CDR3 in DNA: TGCGCCAGCAGCTCCCGGGACAGCGCCGAAAAACTGTTTTTT.

This sequence joins TRBV2 and TRBJ2-5; a possible D gene is TRBD1 (5 bases). This CDR3 comprises 14 residues. Germline loops: CDR1 SNHLY, CDR2 FYNNEI. V was pared by 3 bases and J by 5 bases, with 13 bases between. CDR3 sequence reads: CASSDLGQGETQYF. The DNA of the CDR3 is TGTGCCAGCAGTGATCTTGGGCAGGGTGAGACCCAGTACTTC.

The V gene is TRBV30, the J gene TRBJ2-7, with D possibly being TRBD1 (6 bases). Trimming removed 0 bases from V and 5 bases from J, with 11 bases in between. The CDR3 consists of 13 residues. Germline V gene data show CDR1 as GTSNPN and CDR2 as SVGIG (reference sequence). The CDR3 sequence is CAWSVLGGDEQYF. The CDR3 DNA reads TGTGCCTGGAGTGTACTAGGGGGAGACGAGCAGTACTTC.

This clone was seen a handful of times. This sequence joins TRBV4-1 and TRBJ2-5, with a weak D call TRBD1 (6 bases). The germline V gene encodes CDR1 MGHRA and CDR2 YSYEKL. The V gene lost 5 bases and the J gene lost 5 bases, with 18 bases spanning the gap. There are 15 residues in the CDR3. The CDR3 sequence: CASSKKGDSRETQYF. CDR3 sequence (DNA): TGCGCCAGCAGCAAAAAGGGGGATTCTCGGGAGACCCAGTACTTC.